This T cell receptor beta chain was observed in a study of blood T cell repertoires in COVID-19 (dated by TCRdb to about 2020). Study-level background: Samples from collaborators originated in the United States, Italy and Spain and spanned both the acute and convalescent phases of COVID-19. The material from the prospective study consisted of cDNA or gDNA derived from T cells, B-cell-depleted T cells, or PBMCs. Subjects who had been exposed to COVID-19, were actively infected with it, or had recovered from it provided the deeply sampled blood TCRbeta repertoires that made up the dataset. The repertoires were made available in a free public database intended to serve as a resource for research on the immune response to SARS-CoV-2. Samples came from the ongoing ImmuneRACE study (first 160 participants) plus 1,254 subjects from 6 global collaborators. Sample metadata almost always included a de-identified subject ID, COVID-19 status, age in years and sex. HLA class I and class II types, where available, came from metadata supplied by the sample provider rather than from assay-based typing. Findings and caveats that apply to the study as a whole: Clinical and demographic metadata were provided uncurated, with the amount varying by source and participant.

The immunoSEQ Assay, a bias-controlled multiplex PCR, was used to amplify TCRbeta CDR3 regions from genomic DNA. Processing in the source paper ran as follows. The number of nucleated cells in each sample was estimated from the amplification of reference gene primers within the assay. To quantify the absolute abundance of each unique TCRbeta CDR3 rearrangement, sequence reads were collapsed and filtered. For each sample, productive Simpson clonality was calculated as the square root of Simpson's diversity index over productive rearrangements. TCRdb took over this immuneACCESS table, retaining in-frame rearrangements with V and J assigned. Such tables are incomplete; in checked studies, under half of the missing clones stem from an unresolved V gene, and the remainder is unexplained. The D gene and trimming were derived from the DNA, and the V and J assignments and clone size from that table. The sample table lists 250,000 to 350,000 clones, over 75% of them with a count of one. The top ten clones comprise around 4% of the sample.

Collaborating institutions collected whole blood in K2EDTA tubes following their own protocols. For TCRbeta analysis, collaborator samples were shipped as frozen whole blood, as isolated PBMCs, or as DNA extracted from either sample type. The CDR3 runs 13 amino acids, cysteine and phenylalanine included. Of all the DNA, just the CDR3 is kept, 39 bases in frame from base 1. V and J are truncated by 6 bases and 5 bases respectively, leaving an intervening sequence of 13 bases. Concerning this clone itself: It has no known antigen specificity. No base quality information exists; no much larger clone differs at one position.

The sequence was obtained from a woman aged 45 to 65 with active or convalescent COVID-19. Sequences were obtained from peripheral blood. The V and J segments used are TRBV12-3 or TRBV12-4 and TRBJ2-5; the D gene identity is not certain. The DNA sequence is as follows: TGTGCCAGCAGGAAATCAGCCGGGGAGACCCAGTACTTC. Its protein reads: CASRKSAGETQYF.